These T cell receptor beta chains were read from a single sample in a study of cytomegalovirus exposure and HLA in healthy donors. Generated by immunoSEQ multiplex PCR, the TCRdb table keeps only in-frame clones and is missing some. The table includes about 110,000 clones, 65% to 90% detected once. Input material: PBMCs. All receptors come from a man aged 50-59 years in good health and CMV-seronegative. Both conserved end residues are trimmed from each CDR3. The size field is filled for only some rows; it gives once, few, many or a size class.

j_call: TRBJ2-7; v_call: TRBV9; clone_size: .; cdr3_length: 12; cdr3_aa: ASSVRGSPYEQY
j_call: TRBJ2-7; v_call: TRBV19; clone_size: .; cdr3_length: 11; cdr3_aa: ASSNRGSYEQY
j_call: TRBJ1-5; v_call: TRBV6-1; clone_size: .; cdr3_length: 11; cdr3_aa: ASSEAQRLPMH
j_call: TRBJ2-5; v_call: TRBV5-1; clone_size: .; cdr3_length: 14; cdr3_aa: ASSLVAGANQETQY
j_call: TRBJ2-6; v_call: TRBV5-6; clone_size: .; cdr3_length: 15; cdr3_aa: ASSPSGVGSGANVLT
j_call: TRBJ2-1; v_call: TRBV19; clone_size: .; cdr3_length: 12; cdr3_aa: ASGERTDTGEQF
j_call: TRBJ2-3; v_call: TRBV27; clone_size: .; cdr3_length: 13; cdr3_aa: ASSPLDRFTDTQY
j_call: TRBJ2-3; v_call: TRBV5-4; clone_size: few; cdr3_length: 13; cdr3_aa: ASSSKRTGADTQY
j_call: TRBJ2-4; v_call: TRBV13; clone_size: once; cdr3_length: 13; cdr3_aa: ASSPRRDSTNIQY
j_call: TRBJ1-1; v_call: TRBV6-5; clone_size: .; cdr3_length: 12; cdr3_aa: ASRNGEDDTEAF
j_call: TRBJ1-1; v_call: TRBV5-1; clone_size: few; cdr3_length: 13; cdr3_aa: ASSLLAGMNTEAF
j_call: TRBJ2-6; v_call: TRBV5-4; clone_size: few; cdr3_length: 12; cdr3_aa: ASSPLFGITSAA
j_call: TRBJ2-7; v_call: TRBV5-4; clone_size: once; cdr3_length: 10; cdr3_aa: ASSFGSYEQY
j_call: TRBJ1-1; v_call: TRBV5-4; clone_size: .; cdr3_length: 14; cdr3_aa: ASSFYRGGLGTEAF
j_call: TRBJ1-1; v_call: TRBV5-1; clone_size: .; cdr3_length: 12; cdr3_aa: ASSLDGWNTEAF
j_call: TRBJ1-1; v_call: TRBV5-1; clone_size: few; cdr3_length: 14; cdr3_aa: ASSPGLLTRNTEAF
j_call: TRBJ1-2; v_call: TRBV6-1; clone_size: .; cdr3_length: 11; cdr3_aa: ASSDSSNYGYT
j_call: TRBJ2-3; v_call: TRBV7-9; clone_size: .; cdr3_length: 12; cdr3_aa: ASSRLTSTDTQY
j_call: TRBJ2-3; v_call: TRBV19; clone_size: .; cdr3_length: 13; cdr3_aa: ASSITSGGIDTQY
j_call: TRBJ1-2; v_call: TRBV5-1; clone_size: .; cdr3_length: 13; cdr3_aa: ASSLEGTGHRGYT